These 3 T cell receptor beta chains originate from one sample sequenced in a study of blood T cells in healthy people across ages. A J-beta primer mix and a sample-barcoded 5' primer were used in a second PCR of roughly 7 to 12 cycles. One entry per CDR3 protein, called by TCRdb with MiXCR from the 5' RACE reads. Seen here are more than 750,000 distinct CDR3 sequences, about 28% observed once, and the top ten hold 10%. These same data were also listed under a study on T cells of mothers and their children.

What was sequenced was blood. The source of these receptors is a woman aged 40 to 50 in good health.

CDR3 residues: CASSVEGENTIYF. DNA of the CDR3: TGTGCCAGCAGCGTTGAGGGTGAAAACACCATATATTTT. The chain carries TRBV9 and TRBJ1-3; D is undetermined. From germline, CDR1 is SGDLS and CDR2 YYNGEE. Trimming took off 2 bases at V and 6 bases at J, with 9 bases between the two ends. This CDR3 is built from 13 residues. Full variable domain (outside the CDR3, taken from reference TRBV9 and TRBJ1-3): DSGVTQTPKHLITATGQRVTLRCSPRSGDLSVYWYQQSLDQGLQFLIQYYNGEERAKGNILERFSAQQFPDLHSELNLSSLELGDSALYFCASSVEGENTIYFGEGSWLTVV.

This clonotype was observed many times. The chain recombines TRBV7-2 with TRBJ2-5; weak D call: TRBD2 (7 bases). Germline CDR1 and CDR2: SGHTA and FQGNSA. The CDR3 runs to 14 residues. Trimming took off 5 bases at V and 5 bases at J, with 15 bases between the two ends. CDR3 sequence: CASSPGGQGETQYF. The CDR3 DNA sequence: TGTGCCAGCAGCCCGGGGGGACAAGGGGAGACCCAGTACTTC.

Points on this clonotype: This sequence may be a read error, since a much larger clone differs from it by one base. This chain uses TRBV7-6 with TRBJ2-6, with TRBD1 as a possible D gene (5 bases). CDR3 length: 18 residues. Looked up from germline, CDR1 is SGHVS and CDR2 is FNYEAQ. The CDR3 nucleotides are TGTGCCAGCAGCTTACTTCAGGGAACTCCCTCTGGGGCCAACGTCCCGACTTTC. This gives the protein CASSLLQGTPSGANVPTF.